The rows below give T cell receptor beta chains drawn from one sample of a study of beta chain features in type 1 diabetes. The assay was immunoSEQ multiplex PCR, and TCRdb's table has in-frame clones only and misses some. The table records 600,000 to 750,000 clones, roughly 12% of them present only once. The sample was naive CD4+ T cells from blood. The receptors derive from a man between 25 and 39 years old with type 1 diabetes. CDR3s leave out the opening cysteine and the closing phenylalanine or tryptophan. The D gene is left open where the match is weak.

CDR3 protein,CDR3 length,V gene,D gene,J gene
ASSPGRDGYEQY,12,TRBV19,-,TRBJ2-7
ASGLYNEQF,9,TRBV12-5,-,TRBJ2-1
ASSDTGTSQETQY,13,TRBV9,-,TRBJ2-5
ASRQGQGIEAF,11,TRBV5-1,TRBD1,TRBJ1-1
AWSVSGGDNSPLH,13,TRBV30,TRBD1,TRBJ1-6
ASGPENEQF,9,TRBV12-5,-,TRBJ2-1
ASSPTGLGETQY,12,TRBV18,TRBD1,TRBJ2-5
ASSPRGDGGGEKLF,14,TRBV9,-,TRBJ1-4
ASSYAGTGKLF,11,TRBV6-5,TRBD1,TRBJ1-4
ASSQGSLPRDGTDTQY,16,TRBV23-1,-,TRBJ2-3
TSSPNAGLQGVVRYTEAF,18,TRBV1,-,TRBJ1-1
ASSLVSTGYGYT,12,TRBV7-9,-,TRBJ1-2
ASSTGGTSNEQF,12,TRBV13,-,TRBJ2-1
ASSVDRGNTEAF,12,TRBV9,TRBD1,TRBJ1-1
ASSKLPTGGNQPQH,14,TRBV23-1,TRBD1,TRBJ1-5
ASSLAAGHAGDTQY,14,TRBV7-8,-,TRBJ2-3
SVGLANYGYT,10,TRBV29-1,-,TRBJ1-2
ASSQSGEGRDTQY,13,TRBV23-1,TRBD2,TRBJ2-3
AWSSGQSSNQPQH,13,TRBV30,TRBD1,TRBJ1-5
ASSQDERNYEQY,12,TRBV4-2,-,TRBJ2-7
ASSFAGINYGYT,12,TRBV7-2,-,TRBJ1-2
ASSQATIQGKTQY,13,TRBV14,-,TRBJ2-5
ASSGHKTADYGYT,13,TRBV25-1,-,TRBJ1-2
ASSYTRDGSPLH,12,TRBV6-6,-,TRBJ1-6
ASSSGPPRQETQY,13,TRBV7-2,-,TRBJ2-5
ASSQVELFGNTIY,13,TRBV14,-,TRBJ1-3
ASSVGGQGNPGANVLT,16,TRBV9,TRBD1,TRBJ2-6
SAMGQAPDTQY,11,TRBV29-1,TRBD1,TRBJ2-3
ASSFGTTNTEAF,12,TRBV5-4,-,TRBJ1-1
ASSLTGNYGYT,11,TRBV19,TRBD1,TRBJ1-2
ASSQLGQYNEQF,12,TRBV14,-,TRBJ2-1
ASSLGIGLAATDTQY,15,TRBV5-8,TRBD2,TRBJ2-3
ATSRDRVSGNTIY,13,TRBV15,-,TRBJ1-3
ASSFNSHDTQY,11,TRBV7-2,-,TRBJ2-3
ASSFTRETEQY,11,TRBV5-1,-,TRBJ2-7
ASSTKDRGSYNSPLH,15,TRBV19,-,TRBJ1-6
ASSPESHGYT,10,TRBV19,-,TRBJ1-2
ASSSGQSNTGELF,13,TRBV5-1,TRBD1,TRBJ2-2
ASSLVGEPPGELF,13,TRBV5-1,-,TRBJ2-2
ASSLVAGAQSNYGYT,15,TRBV7-9,-,TRBJ1-2
AWSVRYKATGELF,13,TRBV30,-,TRBJ2-2
ASSPRTGGADTQY,13,TRBV6-6,TRBD1,TRBJ2-3